Following are 14 T cell receptor beta chains from one sample sequenced in a study of coeliac disease (dated by TCRdb to between 2021 and 2023). The study at large found these results: Compared with controls, active coeliac intraepithelial and lamina propria samples had TRB and TRG repertoires of lower clonality, which suggests that diverse T cells were recruited.

The protocol used for the library was the immunoSEQ multiplex PCR assay. Not all clones reach the TCRdb copy of this immuneACCESS table, which keeps in-frame sequences only. Checked studies attribute under half of the gap to unresolved V genes and leave the rest unexplained. The sample data list 6,000 to 8,500 clones, and approximately 70% of these were observed just once. The top ten clones comprise under 4.5% of the sample. Their recognized antigens are unknown. The specimen was lamina propria lymphocytes from the gut. The sample's cell subset or site label, decoded: lamina propria cell (LPC) fraction of small intestinal biopsy. Receptors were obtained from a woman between 18 and 30 years old with active celiac disease.

V is TRBV5-1 and J is TRBJ2-7; D is unresolved. V lost 1 base and J 3 bases, leaving 5 bases between the germline ends. CDR3 length: 12 residues. CDR1 SGHRS and CDR2 YFSETQ come from the germline V gene. CDR3 sequence: CASSLSGYEQYF. The DNA for the CDR3 is TGCGCCAGCAGCTTGTCCGGCTACGAGCAGTACTTC.

This clone was recorded a few times. The chain has TRBV5-1 and TRBJ1-1, with D possibly TRBD1 on 5 matching bases. CDR3 length: 14 amino acids. CDR1 is SGHRS and CDR2 is YFSETQ in the germline V gene. The V gene lost 3 bases and the J gene lost 0 bases, with 9 bases spanning the gap. The CDR3 region is CASSYDSLNTEAFF. The DNA of the CDR3 is TGCGCCAGCAGCTACGACAGTTTGAACACTGAAGCTTTCTTT. Combining the CDR3 with reference TRBV5-1 and TRBJ1-1 gives the whole variable domain KAGVTQTPRYLIKTRGQQVTLSCSPISGHRSVSWYQQTPGQGLQFLFEYFSETQRNKGNFPGRFSGRQFSNSRSEMNVSTLELGDSALYLCASSYDSLNTEAFFGQGTRLTVV.

The chain is built from TRBV5-1 and TRBJ2-5; no firm D call. Germline V gene sequence: CDR1 SGHRS, CDR2 YFSETQ. V lost 4 bases and J lost 1, with 11 bases in between. The CDR3 is 14 residues long. DNA for the CDR3: TGCGCCAGCAGCCCGTTATCGGGCCAAGAGACCCAGTACTTC. Protein product: CASSPLSGQETQYF.

In its sample, this clone was seen a few times. This sequence joins TRBV15 and TRBJ1-1, with a tentative D call TRBD1 (5 bases). Trimming took off 0 bases at V and 0 bases at J, with 8 bases between the two ends. CDR1 and CDR2 (germline): LNHNV, YYDKDF (reference sequence). The CDR3 contains 15 residues. Here the CDR3 reads CATSRDPQVNTEAFF. The CDR3 DNA reads as TGTGCCACCAGCAGAGATCCACAGGTGAACACTGAAGCTTTCTTT. Based on the CDR3 plus reference TRBV15 and TRBJ1-1, the full variable domain is DAMVIQNPRYQVTQFGKPVTLSCSQTLNHNVMYWYQQKSSQAPKLLFHYYDKDFNNEADTPDNFQSRRPNTSFCFLDIRSPGLGDTAMYLCATSRDPQVNTEAFFGQGTRLTVV.

The chain joins TRBV5-1 to TRBJ1-2, with 10 bases identical to TRBD1. The CDR3 contains 14 residues. Germline V gene data show CDR1 as SGHRS and CDR2 as YFSETQ. V trimming: 4 bases; J trimming: 7 bases; junction bases outside the gene matches: 7. The CDR3 coding sequence is TGCGCCAGCAGCCACCTGGGACAGGGGTTTGGCTACACCTTC. Protein sequence: CASSHLGQGFGYTF.

The CDR3 loop reads CASSAGGSIEQYF. The DNA for the CDR3 is TGTGCCAGCTCCGCGGGGGGGTCCATCGAGCAGTACTTC. This chain joins TRBV25-1 and TRBJ2-5; TRBD2 matches 9 bases. The DNA end lines up better with TRBJ2-7; the J call may be wrong. The CDR3 extends over 13 amino acids. CDR1 is MGHDK, CDR2 SYGVNS, per germline.

In nucleotides, the CDR3 is TGCGCCAGCAAGGTACTAGCGGGAGGAGAAGAGACCCAGTACTTC. It translates to CASKVLAGGEETQYF. This chain uses TRBV5-1 with TRBJ2-5; the match to TRBD2 covers 12 bases. Germline-derived CDR1 and CDR2 are SGHRS and YFSETQ. With V trimmed by 6 bases and J by 3 bases, 6 bases remained unmatched. This CDR3 is built from 15 residues. The whole variable domain, filled in from reference TRBV5-1 and TRBJ2-5, reads KAGVTQTPRYLIKTRGQQVTLSCSPISGHRSVSWYQQTPGQGLQFLFEYFSETQRNKGNFPGRFSGRQFSNSRSEMNVSTLELGDSALYLCASKVLAGGEETQYFGPGTRLLVL.

This clone was seen a few times. This rearrangement joins TRBV5-6 to TRBJ1-2, with 8 bases fitting TRBD1. With 0 bases clipped from V and 6 bases from J, the junction kept 7 bases outside the gene matches. CDR3 length equals 15 residues. The V gene's germline CDR1 is SGHDT and CDR2 YYEEEE. The chain's CDR3 is CASSLVFGQGNGYTF. CDR3 nucleotides: TGTGCCAGCAGCTTGGTGTTCGGACAGGGAAATGGCTACACCTTC.

J is TRBJ1-3 and V is TRBV2; D unclear. V was pared by 8 bases and J by 2 bases, with 10 bases between. The CDR3 runs 13 residues. Germline-derived CDR1 and CDR2 are SNHLY and FYNNEI. The CDR3 reads CASELGTGNTIYF. The CDR3 DNA reads as TGTGCCAGCGAACTGGGCACTGGAAACACCATATATTTT.

The rearrangement links TRBV29-1 to TRBJ2-7; TRBD2 matches at 14 bases. The CDR3 totals 15 residues. Per germline, CDR1 SQVTM and CDR2 ANQGSEA. V dropped 7 bases and J dropped 7; count of bases not matched to a gene: 12. CDR3 DNA: TGCAGCGGATCGACTAGCGGGGGGGCCTCGATTGAGCAGTACTTC. Protein: CSGSTSGGASIEQYF.

This sequence joins TRBV7-3 and TRBJ1-3; perhaps TRBD1 as D (6 bases). Trimming pared 5 bases from V and 0 bases from J, leaving 11 bases between. The CDR3 has 15 amino acids. Germline values: CDR1 SGHTA, CDR2 FQGTGA. CDR3: CASSPDSSSGNTIYF. DNA for the CDR3: TGTGCCAGCAGCCCGGACAGCTCCTCTGGAAACACCATATATTTT.

The J gene is TRBJ2-2, the V gene TRBV4-2; TRBD1 aligns across 11 bases. The CDR3 sequence is 16 residues long. V lost 2 bases and J lost 5; bases outside the gene matches: 4. CDR1 and CDR2 (germline): LGHNA, YNFKEQ. CDR3 nucleotide sequence: TGTGCCAGCAGCCAATCCGGGACAGGGGGAACCGGGGAGCTGTTTTTT. Translated: CASSQSGTGGTGELFF.

This clone was observed a handful of times. V is TRBV7-9 and J is TRBJ1-3, with 10 bases matching TRBD1. CDR3 length: 15 amino acids. J was trimmed by 8 bases and V by 5 bases; bases with no gene match: 9. Germline CDR1 reads SEHNR; CDR2 reads FQNEAQ (reference sequence). CDR3 sequence: CASSPRDRGLYTIYF. The CDR3 DNA follows: TGTGCCAGCAGCCCCAGGGACAGGGGTTTATACACCATATATTTT.

This clone was counted between two and nine times. The J gene is TRBJ2-1, the V gene TRBV11-3; D remains ambiguous. Per germline, CDR1 SGHNT and CDR2 YENEEA. With 1 base removed from V and 4 bases from J, the gap between germline ends came to 8 bases. This CDR3 has 14 residues. As DNA, the CDR3 is TGTGCCAGCAGCTTAGTGAGTTCTTACAATGAGCAGTTCTTC. Amino acid sequence: CASSLVSSYNEQFF.